The 30 T cell receptor beta chains given below trace back to one sample, sequenced in a study of T cell responses to AZD1222 COVID-19 vaccine. Measured with immunoSEQ multiplex PCR; TCRdb has only the in-frame clones, and not every one. The sample carries tens of thousands of clones, less than 90% recorded once. Sequencing used peripheral blood, obtained on day 0 of AZD1222 vaccination. The receptor source for this set is an adult in good health.

In nucleotides, the CDR3 is TGCGCCAGCAGCCAAGATCCGGCTAGCCGAGGTGAGCAGTTCTTC. As protein: CASSQDPASRGEQFF. The J gene is TRBJ2-1, the V gene TRBV4-3, with a tentative D call TRBD2 (5 bases). The length of the CDR3 is 15 residues. Deletions cut 0 bases from V and 9 bases from J, with 15 bases between. CDR1 is LGHNA and CDR2 is YSLEER in the germline V gene.

This clone was found a few times. V gene TRBV30 combines with J gene TRBJ1-5, with D possibly matching TRBD1 (6 bases). With 4 bases removed from V and 1 base from J, the gap between germline ends came to 11 bases. The CDR3 contains 14 residues. Germline values: CDR1 GTSNPN, CDR2 SVGIG (reference sequence). Here the CDR3 reads CAWKHDRSNQPQHF. In nucleotides, the CDR3 is TGTGCCTGGAAACATGACAGGAGCAATCAGCCCCAGCATTTT.

The chain joins TRBV4-2 to TRBJ1-4, with TRBD1 as a possible D gene (6 bases). The CDR3 consists of 15 residues. In germline, CDR1 is LGHNA, CDR2 YNFKEQ. The V end lost 0 bases, the J end lost 10 bases, and 15 bases lay between the germline ends. Here the CDR3 reads CASSQDRGTQGKLFF. The CDR3, as DNA: TGTGCCAGCAGCCAAGATAGGGGGACTCAGGGAAAACTGTTTTTT.

V and J are TRBV30 and TRBJ2-7; 8 positions match TRBD2. Germline-derived CDR1 and CDR2 are GTSNPN and SVGIG (reference sequence). This CDR3 spans 13 amino acids. Trimming cost V 6 bases and J 6 bases; bases outside gene matches: 10. The CDR3 DNA follows: TGTGCCTGTGACGGGGGGGCCCTAGGCGAGCAGTACTTC. It codes for CACDGGALGEQYF. The entire variable domain, with the rest obtained from reference TRBV30 and TRBJ2-7, is as follows: SQTIHQWPATLVQPVGSPLSLECTVEGTSNPNLYWYRQAAGRGLQLLFYSVGIGQISSEVPQNLSASRPQDRQFILSSKKLLLSDSGFYLCACDGGALGEQYFGPGTRLTVT.

CDR3 sequence (DNA): TGCGCCAGCAGCTTGCGAGGTGATTCCTACAATGAGCAGTTCTTC. Its protein product is CASSLRGDSYNEQFF. The chain recombines TRBV5-1 with TRBJ2-1, with D hard to call. CDR1 is SGHRS and CDR2 is YFSETQ in the germline V gene. V was trimmed by 1 base and J by 1 base, leaving 9 bases between them. The CDR3 is made up of 15 amino acids.

The genes are TRBV7-9 and TRBJ1-2; 7 positions agree with TRBD1. This CDR3 comprises 14 residues. V shed 5 bases and J 4 bases; nucleotides not matched to a gene: 7. The germline V gene encodes CDR1 SEHNR and CDR2 FQNEAQ (reference sequence). CDR3 amino acids: CASSQGTASYGYTF. CDR3 DNA sequence: TGTGCCAGCAGCCAAGGGACAGCTAGCTATGGCTACACCTTC.

The rearrangement uses TRBV5-1 and TRBJ1-4; D unresolved. Trimming stripped 1 base from V and 8 bases from J, with 12 bases between. Germline V gene lookup returns CDR1 SGHRS and CDR2 YFSETQ. This CDR3 contains 14 residues. The CDR3 sequence is CASSLNKAGEKLFF. CDR3 nucleotide sequence: TGCGCCAGCAGCTTGAACAAAGCGGGGGAAAAACTGTTTTTT. Full variable domain (missing parts from reference TRBV5-1 and TRBJ1-4): KAGVTQTPRYLIKTRGQQVTLSCSPISGHRSVSWYQQTPGQGLQFLFEYFSETQRNKGNFPGRFSGRQFSNSRSEMNVSTLELGDSALYLCASSLNKAGEKLFFGSGTQLSVL.

The chain links TRBV28 to TRBJ2-7, with 8 positions matching TRBD2. Germline CDR1 MDHEN, CDR2 SYDVKM. The CDR3 consists of 17 residues. V lost 4 bases and J lost 2; bases outside the gene matches: 13. The CDR3 region is CASSSVGGGSNPYEQYF. CDR3 nucleotides: TGTGCCAGCAGTTCCGTCGGCGGGGGGTCTAATCCCTACGAGCAGTACTTC.

This rearrangement joins TRBV4-3 to TRBJ1-1; unclear D gene. This CDR3 is built from 13 residues. Trimming cost V 1 base and J 4 bases, with 7 bases left between them. Germline loops: CDR1 LGHNA, CDR2 YSLEER. As DNA, the CDR3 is TGCGCCAGCAGCCAAGGACACCTCACTGAAGCTTTCTTT. This codes for CASSQGHLTEAFF.

The chain employs TRBV2 and TRBJ1-2; no clear D gene. With 2 bases removed from V and 1 base from J, the gap between germline ends came to 14 bases. CDR3 length: 16 residues. CDR1 is SNHLY, CDR2 FYNNEI, per germline. The CDR3 nucleotides read TGTGCCAGCAGTGAATTGGGAATGGGCATTAACTATGGCTACACCTTC. Protein: CASSELGMGINYGYTF.

The chain couples TRBV10-3 to TRBJ2-5, with 8 bases matching TRBD1. The junction had 4 bases not matched to a gene; V was cut back by 0 bases and J by 4 bases. CDR1 and CDR2 (germline): ENHRY, SYGVKD. The CDR3 is made up of 15 amino acids. DNA for the CDR3: TGTGCCATCAGTGAGTCGACAGGGGTCCCAGAGACCCAGTACTTC. Translating gives CAISESTGVPETQYF.

The chain couples TRBV5-1 to TRBJ2-5; weak D call: TRBD2 (6 bases). V was pared by 0 bases and J by 5 bases, with 11 bases between. This CDR3 contains 14 residues. Looked up from germline, CDR1 is SGHRS and CDR2 is YFSETQ. The CDR3 region has the DNA TGCGCCAGCAGCTTGGCCTGGGGAGGCGAGACCCAGTACTTC. This translates into CASSLAWGGETQYF.

The chain recombines TRBV6-5 with TRBJ1-2; D may be TRBD1 (6 bases). The CDR3 is made up of 14 amino acids. The germline CDR1 and CDR2 sequences are MNHEY and SVGAGI. V was trimmed by 6 bases and J by 6 bases, leaving 17 bases between them. The CDR3 region has the DNA TGTGCCAGCAGAATACAGGAGGGGGTTCATGGCTACACCTTC. It translates to CASRIQEGVHGYTF.

The gene calls are TRBV6-5 and TRBJ1-2; 9 bases match TRBD1. The germline V gene has CDR1 MNHEY and CDR2 SVGAGI. The CDR3 length is 14 residues. Trimming at V came to 6 bases and at J to 7 bases, leaving 9 bases not matched to a gene. As DNA, the CDR3 is TGTGCCAGCAGCCAACAGGGGGCCGGTCTTGGCTACACCTTC. Translation: CASSQQGAGLGYTF.

The CDR3 sequence: CASRPGQTNYGYTF. CDR3 in DNA: TGTGCCAGCAGGCCTGGACAGACTAACTATGGCTACACCTTC. The chain couples TRBV2 to TRBJ1-2; TRBD1 might be the D (6 bases). The CDR3 extends over 14 amino acids. The germline gives CDR1 SNHLY, CDR2 FYNNEI. V was cut by 6 bases and J by 0 bases, with 11 bases left in between.

The V gene is TRBV7-3, the J gene TRBJ2-1; D is unclear. V was trimmed by 2 bases and J by 0 bases, leaving 8 bases between them. Germline-derived CDR1 and CDR2 are SGHTA and FQGTGA. The CDR3 loop spans 15 amino acids. CDR3 nucleotide sequence: TGTGCCAGCAGCTTAGAAGGTTCCTCCTACAATGAGCAGTTCTTC. Protein: CASSLEGSSYNEQFF.

This chain connects TRBV10-3 to TRBJ2-1, with 8 bases matching TRBD2. The germline V gene encodes CDR1 ENHRY and CDR2 SYGVKD. V lost 2 bases to trimming and J lost 0 bases; unmatched junction nucleotides: 12. CDR3 size: 19 residues. CDR3 in amino acids: CAISENSPHGGDSYNEQFF. In nucleotides, the CDR3 is TGTGCCATCAGTGAGAATAGCCCCCACGGGGGGGACTCCTACAATGAGCAGTTCTTC.

This chain uses TRBV7-3 with TRBJ1-6, with D uncertain. V lost 5 bases to trimming and J lost 9 bases, with 11 bases between them. The CDR3 has 13 amino acids. Germline loops: CDR1 SGHTA, CDR2 FQGTGA. The CDR3 region is CASSTNGRSPLHF. The CDR3 region has the DNA TGTGCCAGCAGCACAAATGGGCGTTCACCCCTCCACTTT.

The chain couples TRBV7-9 to TRBJ2-5; TRBD2 agrees at 12 bases. This CDR3 region has 16 residues. V lost 5 bases to trimming and J lost 3 bases; unmatched junction nucleotides: 7. The germline V gene encodes CDR1 SEHNR and CDR2 FQNEAQ (reference sequence). Here the CDR3 reads CASSKRLAGDKETQYF. The CDR3, as DNA: TGTGCCAGCAGCAAGAGACTAGCGGGGGATAAAGAGACCCAGTACTTC.

This sequence joins TRBV4-2 and TRBJ2-1; TRBD2 aligns across 14 bases. Germline V gene data show CDR1 as LGHNA and CDR2 as YNFKEQ. V shed 3 bases, J shed 0 bases, and the junction held 13 bases outside the gene matches. The CDR3 covers 21 residues. CDR3 region: CASSHPRLAGGPGSSYNEQFF. CDR3 DNA sequence: TGTGCCAGCAGCCATCCCCGACTAGCGGGGGGGCCGGGGAGCTCCTACAATGAGCAGTTCTTC.

V and J are TRBV5-1 and TRBJ2-3; D perhaps matches TRBD1 (5 bases). The CDR3 is 14 residues long. Trimming removed 2 bases at V and 3 bases at J, with 10 bases between. Per germline, CDR1 SGHRS and CDR2 YFSETQ. The CDR3 DNA follows: TGCGCCAGCAGCTTTGGGCAGGGAACAGATACGCAGTATTTT. Amino acids: CASSFGQGTDTQYF.

This chain joins TRBV11-2 and TRBJ1-1; D unclear. Germline V gene data show CDR1 as SGHAT and CDR2 as FQNNGV. The CDR3 has 15 amino acids. With 3 bases removed from V and 1 base from J, the gap between germline ends came to 12 bases. The CDR3 loop reads CASSFGPAQNTEAFF. CDR3 DNA: TGTGCCAGCAGCTTTGGGCCAGCCCAGAACACTGAAGCTTTCTTT.

This chain links TRBV28 with TRBJ1-3; D gene unclear. The germline V gene encodes CDR1 MDHEN and CDR2 SYDVKM. The ends were cut back, 8 bases at V and 0 bases at J, with 20 bases in the middle. CDR3 length: 17 amino acids. The CDR3 region has the DNA TGTGCCAGCCACGCGCAACCGCCTTCGCTCTCTGGAAACACCATATATTTT. Protein: CASHAQPPSLSGNTIYF. Based on the CDR3 plus reference TRBV28 and TRBJ1-3, the full variable domain is DVKVTQSSRYLVKRTGEKVFLECVQDMDHENMFWYRQDPGLGLRLIYFSYDVKMKEKGDIPEGYSVSREKKERFSLILESASTNQTSMYLCASHAQPPSLSGNTIYFGEGSWLTVV.

With regard to this clone: Distinct nucleotide sequences in the sample also encode this CDR3. The V and J genes are TRBV28 and TRBJ1-4; TRBD1 is a possible D gene (5 bases). The germline V gene has CDR1 MDHEN and CDR2 SYDVKM. V was clipped by 2 bases and J by 5 bases, with 9 bases between them. The CDR3 covers 14 residues. CDR3 sequence (DNA): TGTGCCAGCAGTTTAACGGGGGGAAATGAAAAACTGTTTTTT. Translating it yields CASSLTGGNEKLFF.

V usage is TRBV18 and J usage is TRBJ1-6; D is perhaps TRBD1 (5 bases). Germline lookup yields CDR1 KGHSH and CDR2 LQKENI. Trimming took off 4 bases at V and 0 bases at J, with 16 bases between the two ends. This CDR3 is built from 18 residues. The CDR3 reads CASSLAQGGSSYNSPLHF. CDR3 coding DNA: TGTGCCAGCTCACTTGCTCAGGGAGGAAGCTCCTATAATTCACCCCTCCACTTT.

This clone has just one count. The genes are TRBV5-4 and TRBJ1-5; D gene uncertain. Trimming shortened V by 4 bases and J by 5 bases, and 7 bases separated the two germline ends. This CDR3 has 12 amino acids. Looked up from germline, CDR1 is SGHNT and CDR2 is YYREEE (reference sequence). The CDR3 reads CASSLDDQPQHF. The CDR3 nucleotides are TGTGCCAGCAGCCTAGATGATCAGCCCCAGCATTTT.

This chain joins TRBV19 and TRBJ2-2; D is ambiguous. In germline, CDR1 is LNHDA, CDR2 SQIVND (reference sequence). CDR3 size: 14 residues. V lost 1 base and J 7 bases, leaving 10 bases between the germline ends. Here the CDR3 reads CASSIAPFSGELFF. Written as DNA, the CDR3 is TGTGCCAGTAGTATAGCCCCTTTCAGCGGGGAGCTGTTTTTT.

This chain uses TRBV7-9 with TRBJ2-1; TRBD1 aligns across 10 bases. The V and J ends lost 6 bases and 3 bases, in that order; junction bases with no gene match: 5. The CDR3 loop spans 15 amino acids. Germline V gene sequence: CDR1 SEHNR, CDR2 FQNEAQ (reference sequence). The CDR3 reads CASSSGTGDYNEQFF. CDR3 nucleotide sequence: TGTGCCAGCAGTTCCGGGACAGGGGACTACAATGAGCAGTTCTTC.

J is TRBJ1-3 and V is TRBV6-6; D call uncertain. V lost 1 base to trimming and J lost 4 bases, with 5 bases between them. This CDR3 spans 13 amino acids. From germline, CDR1 is MNHNY and CDR2 SVGAGI (reference sequence). CDR3 bases: TGTGCCAGCAGTTACTTAGGGGGAAACACCATATATTTT. It translates to CASSYLGGNTIYF.

The rearrangement links TRBV7-3 to TRBJ2-2; D not certain. Trimming removed 4 bases from V and 4 bases from J, with 4 bases in between. The germline gives CDR1 SGHTA, CDR2 FQGTGA. The CDR3 has 12 amino acids. For the CDR3, the DNA is TGTGCCAGCAGCTCCTTCACCGGGGAGCTGTTTTTT. Its protein is CASSSFTGELFF.